These T cell receptor beta chains were read from a single sample in a study of metastatic and nonmetastatic thyroid tumors. TCRdb recomputed clones from the PCR reads via MiXCR. The sample consists of some 84,000 clones, 8.6% of them appearing once. The specimen sequenced was blood. The receptor set was obtained from a female donor with papillary thyroid cancer or a benign thyroid nodule (not recorded which). Some clones in this sample may be carry-over from other donors' samples. Both conserved end residues are part of each CDR3. The D gene is left open where the match is weak. The listing skips clone size in some rows; elsewhere it reads once, few, many or a size class.

V gene	J gene	D gene	clone size	CDR3 DNA	CDR3 protein
TRBV28	TRBJ1-2	.	few	TGTGCCAGTAAGGGTGGCGGCTATGGCTACACCTTC	CASKGGGYGYTF
TRBV28	TRBJ2-7	.	few	TGTGCCAGCAGTTTAAGGGGGGCCAGAAACTCCTACGAGCAGTACTTC	CASSLRGARNSYEQYF
TRBV12-3/TRBV12-4	TRBJ2-5	.	many	TGTGCCAGCAGTTTTGACAGCCTCCAGTACTTC	CASSFDSLQYF
TRBV19	TRBJ2-4	.	.	TGTGCCAGTAAGCTAGGGACGTTGCTAGCCAAAAACATTCAGTACTTC	CASKLGTLLAKNIQYF
TRBV6-2/TRBV6-3	TRBJ1-2	.	.	TGTGCCAGCAGTTCCCCGAAAGAGACTATTTATGGCTACACCTTC	CASSSPKETIYGYTF
TRBV6-1	TRBJ1-2	TRBD1	.	TGTGCCAGCAGCGGACAGGGATGGTATGGCCACACCTTC	CASSGQGWYGHTF
TRBV6-1	TRBJ2-1	TRBD2	many	TGTGCCAGCAGTGAACGGGGACTAGCGCCCAATGAGCAGTTCTTC	CASSERGLAPNEQFF
TRBV20-1	TRBJ2-3	.	few	TGCAGTGCTAGAGGTACGCAGTATTTT	CSARGTQYF
TRBV12-5	TRBJ2-3	.	many	TGTGCTAGTGGTTTGCCAGGGACCACAGATACGCAGTATTTT	CASGLPGTTDTQYF
TRBV3-1	TRBJ2-1	.	many	TGTGCCAGCAGCCAAGATTGGAGCGGTGAGCAGTTCTTC	CASSQDWSGEQFF
TRBV2	TRBJ2-7	.	few	TGTGCCAGCAGTCCATACCGGTACGAGCAGTACTTC	CASSPYRYEQYF
TRBV20-1	TRBJ2-7	.	many	TGCAGTGCCCGAGAGCCCAGGGGAGTCTACGAGCAGTACTTC	CSAREPRGVYEQYF
TRBV5-1	TRBJ2-1	.	.	TGCGCCAGCAGCCTGGGTGGGGGGGCCGAGATTGAGCAGTTCTTC	CASSLGGGAEIEQFF
TRBV7-3	TRBJ1-1	TRBD1	many	TGTGCCAGCAACTTATCAGGGGGGAACACTGAAGCTTTCTTT	CASNLSGGNTEAFF
TRBV3-1	TRBJ2-2	TRBD1	many	TGTGCCAGCAGCCGGTGGGGACAGGGAAACACCGGGGAGCTGTTTTTT	CASSRWGQGNTGELFF
TRBV6-1	TRBJ1-3	.	.	TGTGCCAGCAAGACTCCGGACTCCTCTGGAAACACCATATATTTT	CASKTPDSSGNTIYF
TRBV2	TRBJ2-3	TRBD1	many	TGTGCCACCAAGACAGGGTCCGGCACAGATACGCAGTATTTT	CATKTGSGTDTQYF
TRBV12-3/TRBV12-4	TRBJ1-1	TRBD1	many	TGTGCCAGCAGCTATGGACAGGGCAGGTTCGAAGCTTTCTTT	CASSYGQGRFEAFF
TRBV18	TRBJ1-5	TRBD1	many	TGTGCCAGCTCAGCCAACGGAGGGGGCGCGGGCAATCAGCCCCAGCATTTT	CASSANGGGAGNQPQHF
TRBV9	TRBJ2-2	.	many	TGTGCCAGCAGCGTAGAAGTAGCTATTACCGGGGAGCTGTTTTTT	CASSVEVAITGELFF
TRBV2	TRBJ2-2	.	many	TGTGCCAGCAGTCAAATAGTAGACACCGGGGAGCTGTTTTTT	CASSQIVDTGELFF
TRBV11-2	TRBJ1-1	.	.	TGTGCCAGCAGCTTAGCCACTGAAGCTTTCTTT	CASSLATEAFF
TRBV19	TRBJ1-6	TRBD1	.	TGTGCCAGTAGTCGGCAGGGACAGAGTAATTCACCCCTCCACTTT	CASSRQGQSNSPLHF
TRBV2	TRBJ1-2	.	few	TGTGCCAGCAGGGTAGCGACGGGGAAGGATGGCTACACCTTC	CASRVATGKDGYTF
TRBV12-3/TRBV12-4	TRBJ1-1	.	many	TGTGCCAGCAGTCTACAGGGAGGGCACACTGAAGCTTTCTTT	CASSLQGGHTEAFF
TRBV2	TRBJ2-5	.	many	TGTGCCAGCAGGGACTTCGGGGAGACCCAGTACTTC	CASRDFGETQYF
TRBV5-4	TRBJ1-4	.	few	TGTGCCAGCAGCGACCGGGACGGCTCTAATGAAAAACTGTTTTTT	CASSDRDGSNEKLFF
TRBV13	TRBJ2-3	TRBD2	many	TGTGCCAGCAGGGAAGTACTAGCGGGGAGGACAGATACGCAGTATTTT	CASREVLAGRTDTQYF
TRBV25-1	TRBJ2-3	.	many	TGTGCCAGCAGTGAAATCGCTTGGGCAGGCACAGATACGCAGTATTTT	CASSEIAWAGTDTQYF
TRBV30	TRBJ1-1	TRBD1	many	TGTGCCTGGACCGGACAGGGGAACACTGAAGCTTTCTTT	CAWTGQGNTEAFF
TRBV7-3	TRBJ2-1	TRBD1	many	TGTGCCAGCGGAAAGGACAGGGGGTCCTACAATGAGCAGTTCTTC	CASGKDRGSYNEQFF
TRBV6-5	TRBJ2-1	TRBD2	many	TGTGCCAGCAGTCACGCCGGGACTAGCGGGGGTCCGCCCTACAATGAGCAGTTCTTC	CASSHAGTSGGPPYNEQFF
TRBV5-1	TRBJ1-3	.	many	TGCGCCAGCGCGGTTGGGAACGGAAACACCATATATTTT	CASAVGNGNTIYF
TRBV29-1	TRBJ1-5	.	.	TGCAGCGTGTTGACAAGCGGTAGCAATCAGCCCCAGCATTTC	CSVLTSGSNQPQHF
TRBV7-9	TRBJ2-1	TRBD1	many	TGTGCCAGCAGCGCCCGACAGGGTAGGGCTAACAATGAGCAGTTCTTC	CASSARQGRANNEQFF
TRBV7-9	TRBJ2-1	.	many	TGTGCCAGCAGCTTGGGTCGGGGCCTCTACAATGAGCAGTTCTTC	CASSLGRGLYNEQFF
TRBV2	TRBJ1-5	.	many	TGTGCCAGCAAAGTGTATAGCAATCAGCCCCAGCATTTT	CASKVYSNQPQHF
TRBV6-1	TRBJ2-6	TRBD1	many	TGTGCCAGCAGTCGGGACAGGGGGTCTGGGGCCAACGTCCTGACTTTC	CASSRDRGSGANVLTF
TRBV10-2	TRBJ2-7	.	many	TGCGCCAGCAGTGTAGCCTACGAGCAGTACTTC	CASSVAYEQYF
TRBV6-1	TRBJ1-3	.	many	TGTGCCAGCAGTGGGGGGTTCTCTGGAAACACCATATATTTT	CASSGGFSGNTIYF
TRBV7-2	TRBJ2-1	.	many	TGTGCCAGCAGCGCAGGGATTAATGAGCAGTTCTTC	CASSAGINEQFF
TRBV11-1	TRBJ2-1	.	many	TGTGCCAGCAGCTTAGCGCTAGGACAATCAGGCTTGAACAATGAGCAGTTCTTC	CASSLALGQSGLNNEQFF
TRBV6-2/TRBV6-3	TRBJ1-2	TRBD1	few	TGTGCCAGCAGTTACCGAACAGGGGGCGCGATTGACTACACCTTC	CASSYRTGGAIDYTF
TRBV11-2	TRBJ2-5	.	many	TGTGCCAGCAGCTTAATTCCCGGCGGATACCAAGAGACCCAGTACTTC	CASSLIPGGYQETQYF
TRBV30	TRBJ2-5	TRBD2	many	TGTGCCTGGAGTGTCCTGGGAGGGGAGACCCAGTACTTC	CAWSVLGGETQYF
TRBV6-4	TRBJ2-1	TRBD2	.	TGTGCCAGCAGTGACCCGTGGGGGCTAGCGGGAGCCTACAATGAGCAGTTCTTC	CASSDPWGLAGAYNEQFF
TRBV5-1	TRBJ2-7	.	many	TGCGCCAGCAGCCCCACCCCCCTCGAGCAGTACTTC	CASSPTPLEQYF
TRBV18	TRBJ1-4	.	.	TGTGCCAGCTCACCGGGGGATAATAATGAAAAACTGTTTTTT	CASSPGDNNEKLFF
TRBV11-2	TRBJ2-2	TRBD2	many	TGTGCCAGCAGCTTAGATGGGACTACCACCGGGGAGCTGTTTTTT	CASSLDGTTTGELFF
TRBV5-6	TRBJ2-1	TRBD2	.	TGTGCCTGCAGGGCCGAGCGGGGCGCCTACGAGCAGTTCTTC	CACRAERGAYEQFF
TRBV12-3/TRBV12-4	TRBJ2-7	.	many	TGTGCCAGCAGAAGAGGGGGAGGGGGATACGAGCAGTACTTC	CASRRGGGGYEQYF
TRBV24-1	TRBJ2-3	.	many	TGTGCCACCAGTGATTTCCTTGGATCCTCAGATACGCAGTATTTT	CATSDFLGSSDTQYF
TRBV20-1	TRBJ2-3	.	.	TGCAGTGCTAGAGATATTTGGGGACGCACAGATACGCAGTATTTT	CSARDIWGRTDTQYF
TRBV6-1	TRBJ1-2	.	many	TGTGCCAGCAGTGATCCTAACTATGGCTACACCTTC	CASSDPNYGYTF
TRBV7-9	TRBJ1-1	TRBD1	many	TGTGCCAGCACCAGGTGGACAGGCGAGAACACTGAAGCTTTCTTT	CASTRWTGENTEAFF
TRBV5-6	TRBJ1-6	.	many	TGTGCCAGCAGCTTCACAGGGACGAATTCACCCCTCCACTTT	CASSFTGTNSPLHF
TRBV28	TRBJ2-5	TRBD1	many	TGTGCCAGCAGCCCGCGTAGGGACAGCCCTATCGGATTC	CASSPRRDSPIGF
TRBV25-1	TRBJ2-3	TRBD2	many	TGTGCCAGCAGTAAGGTGGGACTAGCGATTAGCACAGATACGCAGTATTTT	CASSKVGLAISTDTQYF
TRBV10-3	TRBJ1-2	.	many	TGTGCCATCTCCGGGGACTATGGCTACACCTTC	CAISGDYGYTF